The T cell receptor (beta chain) under discussion was sequenced for a study of cytomegalovirus exposure and HLA in healthy donors. Findings and caveats of the study: The listing of 160 or so TCR beta chains classed them as cytomegalovirus-associated.

About this clone: As yet, its antigen is unknown.

60 Vbeta and 13 Jbeta primers were used in PCR. In the authors' workflow: Later work found roughly 80 million unique TCR beta chains, with 9.5 million to 14 million shared. Measured with immunoSEQ multiplex PCR; TCRdb has only the in-frame clones, and not every one. For V, J and clone size, that table is used; D and trimming come from the DNA. The table records about 130,000 clones, roughly 79% of them present only once. Participants comprised healthy donors of bone marrow. This clonotype originated in a young man in good health and CMV-seronegative. Sequencing input: PBMCs.

CDR3 in amino acids: CASRSGNTDTQYF. In DNA form, the CDR3 reads TGTGCCAGCAGATCAGGGAATACAGATACGCAGTATTTT. The chain combines TRBV2 with TRBJ2-3; D may be TRBD1 (5 bases). This CDR3 spans 13 amino acids. CDR1 and CDR2 (germline): SNHLY, FYNNEI. Trimming took 6 bases from V and 3 from J, leaving 10 bases between them.